This TCR beta chain is drawn from a study of blood T cell repertoires in COVID-19. Whole-study context: Samples came from the United States, Italy and Spain, spanning acute and convalescent COVID-19. T cells, B-cell-depleted T cells, or PBMCs supplied cDNA or gDNA.

Per the original data handling: Amplified reference gene primers provided the basis for estimating nucleated cell counts. The protocol was immunoSEQ multiplex PCR, while the TCRdb copy is restricted to in-frame clones and leaves out a portion. That table supplies the V and J calls and clone size; D and trimming were determined from the DNA. The sample shows tens of thousands of clones, under 90% of them seen only once. CDR3 length: 16 residues. Trimming at V came to 3 bases and at J to 4 bases, leaving 11 bases not matched to a gene. Germline lookup yields CDR1 SGHDT and CDR2 YYEEEE. The TCR sequence derives from a man in his 60s with COVID-19, enrolled during active disease. This sequence joins TRBV5-6 and TRBJ1-1; 8 bases fit TRBD1. Specimen: peripheral blood. The CDR3 nucleotides read TGTGCCAGCAGCTCCGATTGGGCAGGGGGCGGCACTGAAGCTTTCTTT. Protein product: CASSSDWAGGGTEAFF.